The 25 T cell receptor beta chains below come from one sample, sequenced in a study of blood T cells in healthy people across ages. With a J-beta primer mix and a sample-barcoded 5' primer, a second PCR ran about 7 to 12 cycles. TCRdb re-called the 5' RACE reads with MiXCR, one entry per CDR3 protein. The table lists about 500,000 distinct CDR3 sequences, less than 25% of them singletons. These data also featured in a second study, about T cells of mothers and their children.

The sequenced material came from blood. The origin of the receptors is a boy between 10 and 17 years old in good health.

CDR3 in amino acids: CASSVGVGPESGETQYF. Written as DNA, the CDR3 is TGCGCCAGCAGTGTGGGGGTAGGGCCAGAGAGTGGTGAGACCCAGTACTTC. The chain links TRBV10-2 to TRBJ2-5; D assignment may be TRBD1 or TRBD2 (5 bases each). Trimming took off 4 bases at V and 5 bases at J, with 23 bases between the two ends. The germline V gene has CDR1 WSHSY and CDR2 SAAADI. The CDR3 covers 17 residues.

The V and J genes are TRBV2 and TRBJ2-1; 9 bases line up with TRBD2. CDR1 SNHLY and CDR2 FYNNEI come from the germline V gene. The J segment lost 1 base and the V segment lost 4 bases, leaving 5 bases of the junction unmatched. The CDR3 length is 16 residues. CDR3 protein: CASSVPSGESYNEQFF. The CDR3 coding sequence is TGTGCCAGCAGTGTTCCTAGCGGGGAGTCCTACAATGAGCAGTTCTTC.

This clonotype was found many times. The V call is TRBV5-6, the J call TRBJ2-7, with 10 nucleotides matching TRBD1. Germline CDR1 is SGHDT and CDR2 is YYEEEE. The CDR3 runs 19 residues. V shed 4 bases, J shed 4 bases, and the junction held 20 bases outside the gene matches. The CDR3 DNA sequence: TGTGCCAGCAGCCGAGGATCGACAGGGGGCGCCATTCGAGAATACGAGCAGTACTTC. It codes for CASSRGSTGGAIREYEQYF.

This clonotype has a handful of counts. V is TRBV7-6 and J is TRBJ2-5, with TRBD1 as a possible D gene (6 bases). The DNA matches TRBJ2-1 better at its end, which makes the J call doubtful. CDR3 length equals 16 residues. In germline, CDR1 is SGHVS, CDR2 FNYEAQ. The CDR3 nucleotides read TGTGCCAGCAGCCAACGAGGGGGTCCCTCCTACAATGAGCAGTTCTTC. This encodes CASSQRGGPSYNEQFF.

The CDR3 sequence is CSASDGGAGNQPQHF. The CDR3 nucleotides are TGCAGTGCTTCGGACGGGGGAGCCGGAAATCAGCCCCAGCATTTT. The V call is TRBV20-1, the J call TRBJ1-5; maybe TRBD1 (5 bases). V was clipped by 5 bases and J by 4 bases, with 18 bases between them. The CDR3 contains 15 residues. Germline assignment: CDR1 DFQATT and CDR2 SNEGSKA (reference sequence).

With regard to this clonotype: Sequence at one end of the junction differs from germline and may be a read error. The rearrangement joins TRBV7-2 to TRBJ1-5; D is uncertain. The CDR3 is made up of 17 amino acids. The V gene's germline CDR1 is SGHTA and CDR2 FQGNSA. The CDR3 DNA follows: TGTGCCAGTAGCTTAAAAATAGGCCCTTATAGCAATCAGCCCCAGCATTTT. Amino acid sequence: CASSLKIGPYSNQPQHF.

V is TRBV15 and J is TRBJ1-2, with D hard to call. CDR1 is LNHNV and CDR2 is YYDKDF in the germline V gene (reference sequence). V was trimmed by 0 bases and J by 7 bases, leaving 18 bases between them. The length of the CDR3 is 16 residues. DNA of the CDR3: TGTGCCACCAGCAGAGATAAGATGTTGGCACCCCGTGGCTACACCTTC. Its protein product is CATSRDKMLAPRGYTF.

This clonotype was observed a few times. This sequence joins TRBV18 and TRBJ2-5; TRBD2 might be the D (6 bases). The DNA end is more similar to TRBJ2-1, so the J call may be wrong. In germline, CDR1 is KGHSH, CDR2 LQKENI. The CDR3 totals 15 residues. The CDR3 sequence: CASSPPGGGPNEQFF. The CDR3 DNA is TGTGCCAGCTCACCACCCGGAGGAGGGCCCAATGAGCAGTTCTTC.

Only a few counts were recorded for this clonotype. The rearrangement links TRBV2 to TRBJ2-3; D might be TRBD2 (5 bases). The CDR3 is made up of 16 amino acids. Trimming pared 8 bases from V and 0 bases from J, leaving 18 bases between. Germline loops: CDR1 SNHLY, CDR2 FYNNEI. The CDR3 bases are TGTGCCAGCCGAAAAGGTGGGGAGTTTAGCACAGATACGCAGTATTTT. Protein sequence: CASRKGGEFSTDTQYF.

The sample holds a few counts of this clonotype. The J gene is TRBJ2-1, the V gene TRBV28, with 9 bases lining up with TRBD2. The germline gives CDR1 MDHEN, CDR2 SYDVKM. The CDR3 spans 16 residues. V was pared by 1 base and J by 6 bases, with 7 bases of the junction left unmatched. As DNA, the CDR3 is TGTGCCAGCAGTTTATCTGCGGGAGGGTTGGGCAATGAGCAGTTCTTC. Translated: CASSLSAGGLGNEQFF. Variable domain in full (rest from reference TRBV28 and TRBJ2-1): DVKVTQSSRYLVKRTGEKVFLECVQDMDHENMFWYRQDPGLGLRLIYFSYDVKMKEKGDIPEGYSVSREKKERFSLILESASTNQTSMYLCASSLSAGGLGNEQFFGPGTRLTVL.

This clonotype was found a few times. CDR3 region: CASSLYPRTGGETQYF. The DNA of the CDR3 is TGTGCCAGCAGCTTATATCCAAGGACAGGGGGCGAGACCCAGTACTTC. The rearrangement joins TRBV7-2 to TRBJ2-5, with 11 bases aligning to TRBD1. The CDR3 runs 16 residues. Germline V gives CDR1 SGHTA, CDR2 FQGNSA. V dropped 2 bases and J dropped 5; count of bases not matched to a gene: 7.

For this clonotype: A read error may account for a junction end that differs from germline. The CDR3 DNA reads TGTGCCAGCAGCGTACTAGCGGGAGGGACCGGGGCGCTGTTTTTT. Its protein is CASSVLAGGTGALFF. This chain uses TRBV7-9 with TRBJ2-2; TRBD2 aligns across 13 bases. The germline gives CDR1 SEHNR, CDR2 FQNEAQ (reference sequence). The CDR3 totals 15 residues. The variable domain in full, completed from reference TRBV7-9 and TRBJ2-2, reads DTGVSQNPRHKITKRGQNVTFRCDPISEHNRLYWYRQTLGQGPEFLTYFQNEAQLEKSRLLSDRFSAERPKGSFSTLEIQRTEQGDSAMYLCASSVLAGGTGALFFGEGSRLTVL.

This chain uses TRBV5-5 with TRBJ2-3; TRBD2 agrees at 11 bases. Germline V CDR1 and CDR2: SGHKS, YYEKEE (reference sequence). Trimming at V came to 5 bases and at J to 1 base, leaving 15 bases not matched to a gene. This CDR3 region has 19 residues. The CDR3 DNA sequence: TGTGCCAGCAGGCGGGCAGAGGTAGCGGGGGGGCCTGGCACAGATACGCAGTATTTT. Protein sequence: CASRRAEVAGGPGTDTQYF.

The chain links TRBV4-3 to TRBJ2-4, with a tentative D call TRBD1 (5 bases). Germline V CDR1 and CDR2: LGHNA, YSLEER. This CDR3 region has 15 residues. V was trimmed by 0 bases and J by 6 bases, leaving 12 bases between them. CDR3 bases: TGCGCCAGCAGCCAAGAATTCACAAGGGGAAACATTCAGTACTTC. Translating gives CASSQEFTRGNIQYF.

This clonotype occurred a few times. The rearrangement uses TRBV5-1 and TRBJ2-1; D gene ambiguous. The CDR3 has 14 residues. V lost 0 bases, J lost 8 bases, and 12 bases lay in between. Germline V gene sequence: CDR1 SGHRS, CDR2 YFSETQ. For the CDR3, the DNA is TGCGCCAGCAGCTTGGCCTTTATATTCGATGAGCAGTTCTTC. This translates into CASSLAFIFDEQFF.

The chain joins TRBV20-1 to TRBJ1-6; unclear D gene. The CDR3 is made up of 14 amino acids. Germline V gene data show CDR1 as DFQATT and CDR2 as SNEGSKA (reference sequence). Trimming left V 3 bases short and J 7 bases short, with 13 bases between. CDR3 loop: CSASSRGLNSPLHF. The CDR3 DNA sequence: TGCAGTGCTAGTAGCAGAGGGTTGAATTCACCCCTCCACTTT.

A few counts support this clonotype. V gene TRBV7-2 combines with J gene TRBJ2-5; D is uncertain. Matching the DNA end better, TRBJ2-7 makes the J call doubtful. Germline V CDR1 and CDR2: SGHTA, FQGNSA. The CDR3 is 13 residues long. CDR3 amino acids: CASSVRRADEQYF. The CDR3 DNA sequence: TGTGCCAGCAGCGTAAGAAGGGCTGACGAGCAGTACTTC.

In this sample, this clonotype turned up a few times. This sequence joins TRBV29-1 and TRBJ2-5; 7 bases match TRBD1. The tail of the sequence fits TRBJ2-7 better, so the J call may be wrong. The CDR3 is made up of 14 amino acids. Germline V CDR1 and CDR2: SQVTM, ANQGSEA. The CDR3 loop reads CSVVKGASSYEQYF. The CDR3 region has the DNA TGCAGCGTCGTAAAGGGGGCATCCTCCTACGAGCAGTACTTC.

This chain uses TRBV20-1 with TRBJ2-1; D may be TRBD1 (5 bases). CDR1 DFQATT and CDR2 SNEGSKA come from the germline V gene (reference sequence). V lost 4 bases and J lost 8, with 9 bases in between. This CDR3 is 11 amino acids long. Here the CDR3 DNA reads TGCAGTGCTATAAGGGGTGATGAGCAGTTCTTC. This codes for CSAIRGDEQFF.

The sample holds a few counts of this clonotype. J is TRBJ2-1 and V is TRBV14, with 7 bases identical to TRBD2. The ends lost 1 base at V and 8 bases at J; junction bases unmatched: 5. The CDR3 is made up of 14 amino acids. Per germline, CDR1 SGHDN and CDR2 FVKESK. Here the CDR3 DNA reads TGTGCCAGCAGCCAAGCCAGGGCGGGGGATGAGCAGTTCTTC. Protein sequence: CASSQARAGDEQFF.

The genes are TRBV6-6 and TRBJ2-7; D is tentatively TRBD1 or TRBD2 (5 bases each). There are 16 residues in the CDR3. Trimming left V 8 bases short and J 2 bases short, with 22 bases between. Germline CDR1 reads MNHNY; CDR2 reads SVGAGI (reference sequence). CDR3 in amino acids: CASFDPDGTHTYEQYF. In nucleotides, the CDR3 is TGTGCCAGCTTTGACCCGGACGGGACCCATACCTACGAGCAGTACTTC.

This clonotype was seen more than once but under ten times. The CDR3 coding sequence is TGTGCCAGCAGCTTAGGTACTAGCGGGGTAGATGAGCAGTTCTTC. Translated, it gives CASSLGTSGVDEQFF. The V gene is TRBV7-3, the J gene TRBJ2-5; 10 bases map to TRBD2. The J call could be wrong; TRBJ2-1 is a better fit for the DNA end. Germline CDR1 is SGHTA and CDR2 is FQGTGA. CDR3 length equals 15 residues.

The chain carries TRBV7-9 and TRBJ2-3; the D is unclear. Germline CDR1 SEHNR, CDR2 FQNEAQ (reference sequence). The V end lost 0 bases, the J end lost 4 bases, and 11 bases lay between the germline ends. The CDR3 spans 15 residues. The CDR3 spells CASSLAPGSPDTQYF. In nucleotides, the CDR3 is TGTGCCAGCAGCTTAGCGCCGGGTAGCCCAGATACGCAGTATTTT.

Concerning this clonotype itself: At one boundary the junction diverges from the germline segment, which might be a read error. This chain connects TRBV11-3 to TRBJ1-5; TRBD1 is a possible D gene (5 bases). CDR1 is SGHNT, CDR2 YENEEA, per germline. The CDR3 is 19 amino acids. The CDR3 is CASSATRRENLYSKQPQHF. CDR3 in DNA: TGTGCCAGCAGCGCGACGCGCAGGGAGAATCTTTATAGCAAACAGCCCCAGCATTTT.

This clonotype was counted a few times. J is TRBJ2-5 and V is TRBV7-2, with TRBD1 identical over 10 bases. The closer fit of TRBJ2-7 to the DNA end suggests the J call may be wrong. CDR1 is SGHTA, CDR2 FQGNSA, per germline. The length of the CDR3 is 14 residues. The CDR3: CASRGQGKVGEQYF. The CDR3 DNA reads TGTGCCAGCAGGGGACAGGGGAAGGTCGGCGAGCAGTACTTC.